The source of this T cell receptor beta chain is a study of T cell changes during pregnancy in multiple sclerosis. Germline CDR1 and CDR2: LNHNV and YYDKDF (reference sequence). CDR3 length: 16 amino acids. The V segment lost 2 bases and the J segment 3 bases; nucleotides outside the gene matches: 7. The protocol was immunoSEQ multiplex PCR, while the TCRdb copy is restricted to in-frame clones and leaves out a portion. Of more than 85,000 clones listed, around 90% are singletons. This rearrangement joins TRBV15 to TRBJ1-5; 7 bases fit TRBD1. The material sequenced was peripheral blood, taken in the second trimester of pregnancy. This receptor was obtained from a female donor with multiple sclerosis, enrolled in a pregnancy study. CDR3 amino acids: CATSRTTTGDNQPQHF. The CDR3 DNA reads TGTGCCACCAGCAGAACCACAACAGGGGACAATCAGCCCCAGCATTTT.